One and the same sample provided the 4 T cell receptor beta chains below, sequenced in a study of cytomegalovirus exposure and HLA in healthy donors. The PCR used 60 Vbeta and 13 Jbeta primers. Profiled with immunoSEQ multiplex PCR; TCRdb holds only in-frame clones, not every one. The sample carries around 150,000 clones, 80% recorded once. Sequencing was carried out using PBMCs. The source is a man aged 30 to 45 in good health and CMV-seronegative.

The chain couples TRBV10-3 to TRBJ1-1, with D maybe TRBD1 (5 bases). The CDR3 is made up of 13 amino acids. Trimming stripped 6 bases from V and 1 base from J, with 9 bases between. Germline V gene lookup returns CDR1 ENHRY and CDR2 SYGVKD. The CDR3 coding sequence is TGTGCCATCAGATCAGGGTCGAACACTGAAGCTTTCTTT. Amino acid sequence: CAIRSGSNTEAFF.

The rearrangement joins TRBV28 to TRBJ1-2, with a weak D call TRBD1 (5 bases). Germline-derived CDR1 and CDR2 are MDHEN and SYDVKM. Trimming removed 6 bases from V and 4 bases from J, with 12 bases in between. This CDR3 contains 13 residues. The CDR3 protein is CASRVRDTYGYTF. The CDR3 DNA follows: TGTGCCAGCAGGGTCAGGGATACCTATGGCTACACCTTC.

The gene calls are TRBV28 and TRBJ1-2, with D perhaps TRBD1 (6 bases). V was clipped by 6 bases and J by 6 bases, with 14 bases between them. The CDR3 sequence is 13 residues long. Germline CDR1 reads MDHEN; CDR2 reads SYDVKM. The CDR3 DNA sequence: TGTGCCAGCAGCCTACAGGGACGAGATGGCTACACCTTC. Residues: CASSLQGRDGYTF.

The CDR3 nucleotides read TGTGCCAGCAGCTTAGCGAGAACAGATACGCAGTATTTT. This gives the protein CASSLARTDTQYF. The chain recombines TRBV7-6 with TRBJ2-3; D is unresolved. This CDR3 region has 13 residues. V lost 0 bases and J 3 bases, leaving 4 bases between the germline ends. Germline V gives CDR1 SGHVS, CDR2 FNYEAQ.